Below, 6 T cell receptor beta chains from the same sample are listed, as sequenced in a study of T cell changes during pregnancy in multiple sclerosis. Sequencing used immunoSEQ multiplex PCR; TCRdb keeps in-frame clones, though not all of them. In the table there are tens of thousands of clones, around 89% of which are singletons. Sample: CD8+ T cells from peripheral blood mononuclear cells, taken in the first trimester of pregnancy. These receptors all stem from a female donor with multiple sclerosis, enrolled in a pregnancy study.

This chain links TRBV4-3 with TRBJ2-1; D unclear. V lost 0 bases, J lost 8 bases, and 8 bases lay in between. Per the germline V gene, CDR1 is LGHNA and CDR2 is YSLEER. The CDR3 consists of 13 residues. Here the CDR3 DNA reads TGCGCCAGCAGCCAAGATCGGTTCGATGAGCAGTTCTTC. Translation gives CASSQDRFDEQFF.

The chain has TRBV6-5 and TRBJ2-2, with D possibly TRBD2 on 6 matching bases. The germline V and J ends were trimmed by 2 bases and 3 bases, with 7 bases remaining between them. This CDR3 comprises 14 residues. Germline V gene data show CDR1 as MNHEY and CDR2 as SVGAGI. In nucleotides, the CDR3 is TGTGCCAGCAGTTACGGCGGGGACACCGGGGAGCTGTTTTTT. Translation gives CASSYGGDTGELFF.

This clone was recorded only once. The genes are TRBV5-4 and TRBJ2-3; TRBD2 agrees at 8 bases. The CDR3 sequence is 15 residues long. Germline-derived CDR1 and CDR2 are SGHNT and YYREEE (reference sequence). V shed 4 bases, J shed 4 bases, and the junction held 8 bases outside the gene matches. CDR3 residues: CASSQERAGADTQYF. The CDR3 DNA follows: TGTGCCAGCAGCCAAGAGCGAGCGGGAGCAGATACGCAGTATTTT.

The chain carries TRBV19 and TRBJ2-1, with 7 bases identical to TRBD2. Germline trimming cut 5 bases from V and 0 bases from J; bases unmatched to any gene: 7. This CDR3 spans 16 amino acids. Germline CDR1 is LNHDA and CDR2 is SQIVND (reference sequence). CDR3 region: CASSFWDYSSYNEQFF. The CDR3, as DNA: TGTGCCAGTAGTTTCTGGGACTACAGCTCCTACAATGAGCAGTTCTTC.

This chain uses TRBV29-1 with TRBJ1-4; a possible D gene is TRBD1 (5 bases). There are 14 residues in the CDR3. In germline, CDR1 is SQVTM, CDR2 ANQGSEA. The germline V and J ends were trimmed by 8 bases and 0 bases, with 13 bases remaining between them. The CDR3 DNA reads as TGCAGCCCCCTGGGAGGGGCAACTAATGAAAAACTGTTTTTT. Protein product: CSPLGGATNEKLFF.

The chain uses TRBV5-1 and TRBJ2-1, with D possibly TRBD2 on 7 matching bases. Germline CDR1 and CDR2: SGHRS and YFSETQ. The CDR3 is 13 residues long. Trimming cost V 0 bases and J 14 bases, with 15 bases left between them. The CDR3 reads CASSLGGRESEFF. CDR3 nucleotides: TGCGCCAGCAGCTTGGGGGGGCGGGAGTCCGAGTTCTTC. Full variable domain (remainder filled in from reference TRBV5-1 and TRBJ2-1): KAGVTQTPRYLIKTRGQQVTLSCSPISGHRSVSWYQQTPGQGLQFLFEYFSETQRNKGNFPGRFSGRQFSNSRSEMNVSTLELGDSALYLCASSLGGRESEFFGPGTRLTVL.